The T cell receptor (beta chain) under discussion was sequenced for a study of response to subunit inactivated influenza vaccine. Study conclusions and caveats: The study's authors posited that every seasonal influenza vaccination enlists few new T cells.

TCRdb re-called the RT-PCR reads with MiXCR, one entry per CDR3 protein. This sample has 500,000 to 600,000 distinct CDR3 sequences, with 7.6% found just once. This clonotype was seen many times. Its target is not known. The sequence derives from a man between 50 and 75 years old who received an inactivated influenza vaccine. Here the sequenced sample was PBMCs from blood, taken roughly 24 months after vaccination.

The CDR3 nucleotides are TGTGCCAGCAATACCGGGACAGGAAAGACTGGCTACACCTTC. Encoded protein: CASNTGTGKTGYTF. The chain combines TRBV2 with TRBJ1-2, with 8 nucleotides matching TRBD1. This CDR3 has 14 residues. Germline CDR1 SNHLY, CDR2 FYNNEI. V shed 7 bases and J 7 bases; nucleotides not matched to a gene: 11.